This T cell receptor (beta chain) was identified in a study of T cells in Graves' hyperthyroidism and ophthalmopathy. Study-wide findings and caveats: Ophthalmopathy got predicted by the model a median roughly six months before its onset.

What was amplified from RNA transcripts were TCR beta CDR3 regions. Researchers ran a first-round RT-PCR on the TCR CDR3 using the HTBI primer set. TCRdb redid the calling of the multiplex PCR reads with MiXCR, one entry per CDR3 protein. This table has some 490,000 distinct CDR3 sequences, about 22% appearing once. Diagnoses used clinical symptoms, serum thyroxine and TRAb, thyroid ultrasound and orbital computed tomography. Fresh peripheral blood, around 9.3 ml of it, supplied the PBMCs. The CDR3 sequence is 16 residues long. Trimming pared 0 bases from V and 3 bases from J, leaving 10 bases between. Germline V CDR1 and CDR2: SGDLS, YYNGEE. With regard to this clonotype: Its antigen remains unknown.

The clonotype was recovered from a woman in her sixties or seventies with Graves' ophthalmopathy. Sequences were obtained from blood. The J gene is TRBJ1-6, the V gene TRBV9, with D possibly matching TRBD1 (6 bases). This CDR3 is CASSVGQDSYNSPLHF. The CDR3 DNA reads as TGTGCCAGCAGCGTAGGACAGGACAGCTATAATTCACCCCTCCACTTT.